What follows describes a single T cell receptor (beta chain). The data were obtained in a study of blood T cell repertoires in COVID-19. Across the whole study: T cells, B-cell-depleted T cells, or PBMCs provided the cDNA or gDNA that served as material.

Original processing notes: For nucleated cells, counts were estimated from reference gene primer amplification. Method: immunoSEQ multiplex PCR; TCRdb's copy keeps in-frame clones and lacks some. The D gene and trimming were derived from the DNA, and the V and J assignments and clone size from that table. The sample yields some 170,000 clones, 70% to 85% seen once. The germline gives CDR1 MNHNS, CDR2 SASEGT. The CDR3 covers 12 residues. The V end was cut by 0 bases, the J end by 5 bases, with 4 bases between. The origin of this receptor is a man over 45 who had recovered from COVID-19. This chain links TRBV6-1 with TRBJ1-1; D gene uncertain. Input material: PBMCs or T cells enriched from blood (not recorded which). DNA for the CDR3: TGTGCCAGCAGTGAAGCCTTAACTGAAGCTTTCTTT. Translation gives CASSEALTEAFF.